A single sample is the source of the 2 T cell receptor beta chains below, sequenced in a study of cytomegalovirus exposure and HLA in healthy donors. The study ran its PCR with 60 Vbeta and 13 Jbeta primers. Libraries were prepared by immunoSEQ multiplex PCR; TCRdb keeps only in-frame clonotypes and omits some of them. The sample lists under 150,000 clones; almost 85% were seen once. The sample comprised PBMCs. The receptor set was obtained from a boy between 2 and 10 years old in good health and CMV-seronegative.

The chain recombines TRBV4-3 with TRBJ2-3; no reliable D call. CDR3 length: 13 residues. V was pared by 1 base and J by 6 bases, with 8 bases between. CDR1 and CDR2 (germline): LGHNA, YSLEER. CDR3 coding DNA: TGCGCCAGCAGCCAAGTCCTGGGCGATACGCAGTATTTT. Translating gives CASSQVLGDTQYF.

V is TRBV18 and J is TRBJ1-2; 9 positions match TRBD1. Losses at the gene ends were 3 bases for V and 7 bases for J; bases not matched to a gene: 9. The CDR3 runs to 15 residues. Germline V CDR1 and CDR2: KGHSH, LQKENI. CDR3 bases: TGTGCCAGCTCACCTTCGGACAGGGGTAGGAGTGGCTACACCTTC. Translation: CASSPSDRGRSGYTF.